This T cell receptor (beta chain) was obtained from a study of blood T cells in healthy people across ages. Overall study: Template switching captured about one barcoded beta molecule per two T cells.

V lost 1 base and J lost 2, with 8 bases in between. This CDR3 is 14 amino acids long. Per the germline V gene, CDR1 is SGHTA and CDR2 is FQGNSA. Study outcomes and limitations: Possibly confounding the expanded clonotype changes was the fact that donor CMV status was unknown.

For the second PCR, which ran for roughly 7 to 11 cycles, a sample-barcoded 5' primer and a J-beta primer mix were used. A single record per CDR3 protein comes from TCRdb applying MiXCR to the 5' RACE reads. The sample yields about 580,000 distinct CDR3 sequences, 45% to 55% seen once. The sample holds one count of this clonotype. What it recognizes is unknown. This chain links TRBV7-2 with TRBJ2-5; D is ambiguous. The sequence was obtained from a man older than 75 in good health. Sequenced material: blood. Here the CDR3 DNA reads TGTGCCAGCAGCTTAGATGTGGAGCAAGAGACCCAGTACTTC. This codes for CASSLDVEQETQYF.